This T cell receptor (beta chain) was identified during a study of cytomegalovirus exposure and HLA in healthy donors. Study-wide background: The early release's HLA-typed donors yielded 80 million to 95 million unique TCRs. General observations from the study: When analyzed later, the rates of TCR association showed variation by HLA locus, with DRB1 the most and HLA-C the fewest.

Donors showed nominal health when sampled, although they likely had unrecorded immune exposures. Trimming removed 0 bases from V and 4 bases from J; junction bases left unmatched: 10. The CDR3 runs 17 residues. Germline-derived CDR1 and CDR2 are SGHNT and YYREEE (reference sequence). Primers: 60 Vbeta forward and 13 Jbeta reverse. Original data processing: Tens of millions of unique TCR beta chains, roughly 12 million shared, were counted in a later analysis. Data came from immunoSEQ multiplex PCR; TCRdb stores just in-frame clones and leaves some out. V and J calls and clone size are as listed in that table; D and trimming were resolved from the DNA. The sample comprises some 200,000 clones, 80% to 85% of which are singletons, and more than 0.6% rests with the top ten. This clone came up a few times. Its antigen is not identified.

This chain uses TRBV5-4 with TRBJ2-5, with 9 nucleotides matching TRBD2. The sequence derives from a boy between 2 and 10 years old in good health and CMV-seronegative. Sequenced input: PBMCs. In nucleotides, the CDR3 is TGTGCCAGCAGCTTGGAATGGGGCGGGGGGGCCACAGAGACCCAGTACTTC. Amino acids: CASSLEWGGGATETQYF.